This T cell receptor beta chain is from a study of spatial heterogeneity in lung cancer. Study-wide context: Alpha-chain sequences were detected in numbers that were consistently lower than beta-chain sequences. General study findings and limits: Expanded alpha and beta TCR counts within tumors tracked tumor mutation counts.

TCR cDNA molecules each carried a unique molecular identifier. Each CDR3 protein is one row after TCRdb ran MiXCR on the 5' RACE reads. In the table there are about 9,300 distinct CDR3 sequences, about 6.7% of which are singletons. This clonotype was observed at least ten times. Its antigen is as yet unknown. The V and J ends lost 6 bases and 5 bases, in that order; junction bases with no gene match: 5. The germline V gene has CDR1 LNHDA and CDR2 SQIVND (reference sequence). The CDR3 length is 13 residues. As for time point: sample taken at primary tumor resection. The V gene is TRBV19, the J gene TRBJ2-5; 8 bases agree with TRBD1. The clonotype comes from a male donor with early-stage non-small cell lung cancer. The starting material was lung tumor tissue, obtained at surgery. The CDR3 here is CASRDRVRETQYF. For the CDR3, the DNA is TGTGCCAGTAGGGACAGGGTGAGGGAGACCCAGTACTTC.